This T cell receptor (beta chain) derives from a study of identical twins. It was template switching that added a universal primer site, and there were unique molecular identifiers on the cDNA. TCRdb re-derived calls from the 5' RACE reads in MiXCR, one entry per CDR3 protein. The repertoire holds roughly 1,500,000 distinct CDR3 sequences, with roughly a third as singletons. The CDR3 length is 16 residues. Germline CDR1 is SGHRS and CDR2 is YFSETQ. Deletions cut 0 bases from V and 7 bases from J, with 20 bases between. In the case of this clonotype: Its matching antigen is unknown.

Study results and limitations: Partly confounded zero-insertion analyses could result from invariant MAIT and iNKT cells. The study found excess low generation probability among twin-shared out-of-frame alpha sequences. Researchers reported weaker excess twin sharing in beta out-of-frame sequences.

The material sequenced was cord blood. The TCR comes from a newborn girl in good health. The rearrangement joins TRBV5-1 to TRBJ2-7; D is perhaps TRBD2 (7 bases). CDR3 protein: CASSLVPSGGYNEQYF. The CDR3 DNA reads as TGCGCCAGCAGCTTGGTCCCCTCGGGGGGCTACAATGAGCAGTACTTC.